One T cell receptor (beta chain) is described in this entry. No antigen is known for it. The sample originates from a study of T cell responses to AZD1222 COVID-19 vaccine. Across the study: Second doses were pooled across both intervals (about 4 or about 12 weeks). Study conclusions and caveats: Seropositive status at baseline applied to only six AZD1222 recipients.

Profiled with immunoSEQ multiplex PCR; TCRdb holds only in-frame clones, not every one. Of under 70,000 clones in the sample, 84% were seen once. CDR3 length equals 11 residues. Trimming took off 6 bases at V and 1 base at J, with 3 bases between the two ends. Per germline, CDR1 SEHNR and CDR2 FQNEAQ (reference sequence). Material: peripheral blood, obtained on day 0 of AZD1222 vaccination. The V and J genes are TRBV7-9 and TRBJ1-1, with D uncertain. The TCR originated in an adult in good health. As DNA, the CDR3 is TGTGCCAGCAGTGGGAACACTGAAGCTTTCTTT. It encodes CASSGNTEAFF.